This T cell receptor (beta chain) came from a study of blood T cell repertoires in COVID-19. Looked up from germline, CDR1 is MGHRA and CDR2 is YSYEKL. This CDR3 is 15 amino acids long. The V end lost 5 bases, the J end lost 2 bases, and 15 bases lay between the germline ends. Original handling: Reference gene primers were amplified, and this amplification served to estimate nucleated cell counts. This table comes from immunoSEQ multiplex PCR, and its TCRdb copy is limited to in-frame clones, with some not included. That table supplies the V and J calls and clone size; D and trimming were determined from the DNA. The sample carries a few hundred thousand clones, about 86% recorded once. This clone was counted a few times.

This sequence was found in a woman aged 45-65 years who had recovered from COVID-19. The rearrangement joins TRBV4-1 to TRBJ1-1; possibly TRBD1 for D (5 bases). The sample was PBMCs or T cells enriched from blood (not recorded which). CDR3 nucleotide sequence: TGCGCCAGCAGCTCCTACCGGGGGGGAAACACTGAAGCTTTCTTT. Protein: CASSSYRGGNTEAFF.